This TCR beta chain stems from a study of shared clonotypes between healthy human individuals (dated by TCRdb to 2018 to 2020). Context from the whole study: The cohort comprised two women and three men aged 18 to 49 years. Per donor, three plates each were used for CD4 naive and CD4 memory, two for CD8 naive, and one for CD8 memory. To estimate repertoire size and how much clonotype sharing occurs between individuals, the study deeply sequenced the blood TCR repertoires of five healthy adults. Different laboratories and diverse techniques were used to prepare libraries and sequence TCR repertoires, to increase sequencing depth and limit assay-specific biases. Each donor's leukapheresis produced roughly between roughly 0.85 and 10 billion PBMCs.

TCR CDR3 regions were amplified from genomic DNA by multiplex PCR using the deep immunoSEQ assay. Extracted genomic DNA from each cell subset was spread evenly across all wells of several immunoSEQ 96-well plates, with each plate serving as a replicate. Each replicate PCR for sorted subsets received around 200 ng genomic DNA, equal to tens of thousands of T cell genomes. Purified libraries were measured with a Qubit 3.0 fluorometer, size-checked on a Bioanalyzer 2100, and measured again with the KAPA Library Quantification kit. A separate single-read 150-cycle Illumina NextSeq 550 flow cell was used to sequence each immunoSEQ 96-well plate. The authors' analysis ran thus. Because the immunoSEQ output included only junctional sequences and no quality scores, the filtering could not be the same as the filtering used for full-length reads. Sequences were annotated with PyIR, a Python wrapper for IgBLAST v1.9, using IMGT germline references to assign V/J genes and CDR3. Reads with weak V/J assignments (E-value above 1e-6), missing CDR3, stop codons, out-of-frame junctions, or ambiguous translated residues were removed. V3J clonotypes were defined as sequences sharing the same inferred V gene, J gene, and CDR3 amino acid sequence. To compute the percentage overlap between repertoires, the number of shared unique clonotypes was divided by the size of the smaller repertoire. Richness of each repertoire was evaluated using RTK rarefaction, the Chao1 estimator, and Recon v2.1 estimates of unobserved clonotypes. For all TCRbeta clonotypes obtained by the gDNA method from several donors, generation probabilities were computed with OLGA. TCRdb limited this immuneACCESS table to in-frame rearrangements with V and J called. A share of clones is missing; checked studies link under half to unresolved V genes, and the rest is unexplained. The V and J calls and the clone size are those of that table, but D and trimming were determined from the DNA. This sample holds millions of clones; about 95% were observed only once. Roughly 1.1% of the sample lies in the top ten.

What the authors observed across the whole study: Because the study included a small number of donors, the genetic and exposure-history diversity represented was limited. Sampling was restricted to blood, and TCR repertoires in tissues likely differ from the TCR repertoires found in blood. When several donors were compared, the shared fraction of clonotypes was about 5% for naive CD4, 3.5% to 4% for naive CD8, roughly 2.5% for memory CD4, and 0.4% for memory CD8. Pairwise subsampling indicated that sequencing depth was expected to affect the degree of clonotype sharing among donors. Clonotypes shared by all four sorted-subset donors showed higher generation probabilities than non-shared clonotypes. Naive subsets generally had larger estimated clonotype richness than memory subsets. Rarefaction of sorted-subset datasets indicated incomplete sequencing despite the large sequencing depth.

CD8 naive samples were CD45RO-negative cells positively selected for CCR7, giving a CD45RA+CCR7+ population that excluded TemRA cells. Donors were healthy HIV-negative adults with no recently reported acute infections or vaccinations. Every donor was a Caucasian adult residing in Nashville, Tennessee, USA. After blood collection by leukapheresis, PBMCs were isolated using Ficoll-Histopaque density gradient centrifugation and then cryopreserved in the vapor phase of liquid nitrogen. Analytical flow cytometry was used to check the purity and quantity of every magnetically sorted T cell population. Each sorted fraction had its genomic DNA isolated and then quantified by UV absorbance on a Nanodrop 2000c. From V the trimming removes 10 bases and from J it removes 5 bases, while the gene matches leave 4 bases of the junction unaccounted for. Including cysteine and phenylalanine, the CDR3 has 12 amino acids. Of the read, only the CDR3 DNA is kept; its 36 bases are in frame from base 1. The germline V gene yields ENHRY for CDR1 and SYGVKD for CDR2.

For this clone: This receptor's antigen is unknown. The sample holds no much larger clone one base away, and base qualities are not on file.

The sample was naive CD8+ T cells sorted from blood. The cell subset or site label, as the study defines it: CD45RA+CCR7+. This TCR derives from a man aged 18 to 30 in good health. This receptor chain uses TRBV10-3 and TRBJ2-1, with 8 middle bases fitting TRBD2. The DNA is TGTGCCACGGGACTAGTAAACAATGAGCAGTTCTTC. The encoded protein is CATGLVNNEQFF.